A single sample is the source of the 7 T cell receptor beta chains below, sequenced in a study of beta chain features in type 1 diabetes. Overall study results and limits: TCRB CDR3s from Type 1 diabetes patients were moderately but significantly shorter in all four CD4+ subsets.

Reverse transcribing all isolated RNA meant expressed TCRB transcripts were sequenced. Measured with immunoSEQ multiplex PCR; TCRdb has only the in-frame clones, and not every one. Among about 640,000 clones listed, around 11% were seen once. No antigen is known for these receptors. Specimen: naive CD4+ T cells from blood. These TCRs come from a man aged 25 to 40 with type 1 diabetes.

This clone has only a few counts. The chain recombines TRBV2 with TRBJ2-1; D is ambiguous. Germline-derived CDR1 and CDR2 are SNHLY and FYNNEI. The germline V and J ends were trimmed by 3 bases and 5 bases, with 2 bases remaining between them. This CDR3 is built from 11 residues. The DNA of the CDR3 is TGTGCCAGCAGTGACGACAATGAGCAGTTCTTC. As protein: CASSDDNEQFF.

The CDR3 loop reads CASSLGTDHVEGYTF. The CDR3 region has the DNA TGTGCCAGCAGCTTAGGTACAGACCATGTAGAGGGCTACACCTTC. V is TRBV7-2 and J is TRBJ1-2; no clear D gene. The V and J ends lost 1 base and 8 bases respectively, with 17 bases between them. The CDR3 length is 15 residues. Germline V gene sequence: CDR1 SGHTA, CDR2 FQGNSA.

Remarks on this clone: This sample also contains other DNA sequences that code for the same CDR3. The CDR3 protein is CASSRDSNYGYTF. Here the CDR3 DNA reads TGTGCCAGTAGTCGGGACAGCAACTATGGCTACACCTTC. The gene calls are TRBV19 and TRBJ1-2; 7 bases match TRBD1. The CDR3 is 13 residues long. V shed 5 bases, J shed 2 bases, and the junction held 2 bases outside the gene matches. The V gene's germline CDR1 is LNHDA and CDR2 SQIVND (reference sequence).

This chain uses TRBV9 with TRBJ1-1; the D is unclear. The CDR3 length is 13 residues. V dropped 0 bases and J dropped 3 bases, with 6 bases sitting between them. Per germline, CDR1 SGDLS and CDR2 YYNGEE. CDR3 sequence reads: CASSVAKHTEAFF. CDR3 sequence (DNA): TGTGCCAGCAGCGTAGCCAAGCACACTGAAGCTTTCTTT.

The table lists this clone with a few counts. The chain is built from TRBV7-2 and TRBJ1-5; 8 bases line up with TRBD1. Germline V CDR1 and CDR2: SGHTA, FQGNSA. Trimming at V came to 4 bases and at J to 6 bases, leaving 5 bases not matched to a gene. This CDR3 spans 14 amino acids. The CDR3 is CASSSGQAFQPQHF. DNA of the CDR3: TGTGCCAGCAGCTCGGGACAGGCTTTTCAGCCCCAGCATTTT. Based on the CDR3 plus reference TRBV7-2 and TRBJ1-5, the full variable domain is GAGVSQSPSNKVTEKGKDVELRCDPISGHTALYWYRQSLGQGLEFLIYFQGNSAPDKSGLPSDRFSAERTGGSVSTLTIQRTQQEDSAVYLCASSSGQAFQPQHFGDGTRLSIL.

The J gene is TRBJ2-1, the V gene TRBV27; D tentatively fits TRBD1 or TRBD2 (6 bases each). This CDR3 is built from 12 residues. Trimming stripped 5 bases from V and 12 bases from J, with 14 bases between. Germline loops: CDR1 MNHEY, CDR2 SMNVEV (reference sequence). The CDR3 here is CASSLTGTPQFF. The CDR3 DNA is TGTGCCAGCAGTCTAACAGGGACTCCGCAGTTCTTC.

V and J are TRBV6-1 and TRBJ2-7, with 7 positions matching TRBD1. Unmatched junction bases numbered 5, after V lost 2 bases and J lost 4 bases. The CDR3 extends over 14 amino acids. Germline CDR1 is MNHNS and CDR2 is SASEGT. The CDR3 DNA follows: TGTGCCAGCAGTGAACAGGGGGAGAGATACGAGCAGTACTTC. This codes for CASSEQGERYEQYF.